The 5 T cell receptor beta chains below were found in one sample sequenced in a study of T cell responses to AZD1222 COVID-19 vaccine. Here immunoSEQ multiplex PCR was the method, and the copy in TCRdb shows in-frame clones only, minus some. Of under 150,000 clones in the sample, 85% to 95% were seen once. This specimen was peripheral blood, taken on day 0 of AZD1222 vaccination. These receptors were collected from an adult in good health.

This clone was detected once. The rearrangement uses TRBV12-3 or TRBV12-4 and TRBJ1-3; possible D gene TRBD1, 5 bases. Trimming took off 6 bases at V and 3 bases at J, with 9 bases between the two ends. The CDR3 runs 13 residues. CDR3 loop: CASSRVVGNTIYF. The CDR3 coding sequence is TGTGCCAGCAGCAGGGTGGTTGGAAACACCATATATTTT.

J is TRBJ2-7 and V is TRBV11-2; D gene ambiguous. The germline V gene encodes CDR1 SGHAT and CDR2 FQNNGV. V lost 1 base and J lost 12, with 19 bases in between. This CDR3 is 14 amino acids long. CDR3 region: CASSLGDTAPAPYF. CDR3 nucleotides: TGTGCCAGCAGCTTAGGAGATACAGCACCTGCTCCGTACTTC.

This clone is a singleton in its sample. This rearrangement joins TRBV29-1 to TRBJ1-3, with D maybe TRBD1 (6 bases). In germline, CDR1 is SQVTM, CDR2 ANQGSEA. Trimming cost V 4 bases and J 4 bases, with 17 bases left between them. The CDR3 totals 15 residues. The CDR3 is CSVVIQGRLGNTIYF. DNA for the CDR3: TGCAGCGTTGTGATACAGGGAAGGCTCGGAAACACCATATATTTT.

The chain uses TRBV29-1 and TRBJ1-1, with D hard to call. The V end lost 5 bases, the J end lost 1 base, and 8 bases lay between the germline ends. Germline loops: CDR1 SQVTM, CDR2 ANQGSEA. The CDR3 has 12 residues. The DNA of the CDR3 is TGCAGCGTTATAAATAGGAACACTGAAGCTTTCTTT. Translated, it gives CSVINRNTEAFF.

The J gene is TRBJ2-2, the V gene TRBV6-5; TRBD2 agrees at 8 bases. The CDR3 length is 14 residues. J gave up 4 bases and V 8 bases, and 6 bases lay outside the gene matches. Germline V gene data show CDR1 as MNHEY and CDR2 as SVGAGI. The CDR3 bases are TGTGCCAGCGGGGGAGCGGGAGCCACCGGGGAGCTGTTTTTT. This gives the protein CASGGAGATGELFF.